This T cell receptor (beta chain) was identified in a study of cytomegalovirus exposure and HLA in healthy donors. About the research overall: Earlier sequencing of 150 million to 200 million T cells yielded nearly 120 million unique TCR beta sequences. Study-level results: A likely sequencing artifact accounted for one observed cluster of highly shared sequence variants. The analysis excluded some indistinguishable V segments, including TRBV6-2 and TRBV6-3.

There are 15 residues in the CDR3. Unmatched junction bases numbered 2, after V lost 2 bases and J lost 1 base. The germline CDR1 and CDR2 sequences are MNHEY and SVGAGI. On this clone itself: Its antigen is not known.

The PCR had 60 Vbeta and 13 Jbeta primers. The method was immunoSEQ multiplex PCR; TCRdb's version includes in-frame clones alone and lacks a portion of them. The sample lists about 180,000 clones, around four fifths seen once, with roughly 3.5% in the top ten. This chain joins TRBV6-5 and TRBJ1-2, with TRBD1 matching over 9 bases. The sequenced sample was PBMCs. The receptor was isolated from a woman aged 60 to 75 in good health and CMV-seropositive. CDR3 DNA: TGTGCCAGCAGTTACGAGGGACAGGGTAACTATGGCTACACCTTC. Protein: CASSYEGQGNYGYTF.